Sequencing of this T cell receptor (beta chain) was carried out in a study of shared clonotypes between healthy human individuals. The CDR3 consists of 15 residues. The trim removed 6 bases at V and 5 bases at J, leaving 7 bases unmatched. Per the germline V gene, CDR1 is MNHEY and CDR2 is SVGAGI. Measured with immunoSEQ multiplex PCR; TCRdb has only the in-frame clones, and not every one. The data show roughly 2.2 million clones, 90% to 95% seen once. Source material: naive CD4+ T cells from PBMCs. Subset defined: CD45RA+ positively selected. The TCR originated in a man between 18 and 29 years old in good health. Some clones in this sample may be carry-over from other donors' samples. V is TRBV6-5 and J is TRBJ2-7; 13 bases agree with TRBD2. The DNA for the CDR3 is TGTGCCAGCAGCTCCGGGACTAGCGGGACCCACGAGCAGTACTTC. This encodes CASSSGTSGTHEQYF.